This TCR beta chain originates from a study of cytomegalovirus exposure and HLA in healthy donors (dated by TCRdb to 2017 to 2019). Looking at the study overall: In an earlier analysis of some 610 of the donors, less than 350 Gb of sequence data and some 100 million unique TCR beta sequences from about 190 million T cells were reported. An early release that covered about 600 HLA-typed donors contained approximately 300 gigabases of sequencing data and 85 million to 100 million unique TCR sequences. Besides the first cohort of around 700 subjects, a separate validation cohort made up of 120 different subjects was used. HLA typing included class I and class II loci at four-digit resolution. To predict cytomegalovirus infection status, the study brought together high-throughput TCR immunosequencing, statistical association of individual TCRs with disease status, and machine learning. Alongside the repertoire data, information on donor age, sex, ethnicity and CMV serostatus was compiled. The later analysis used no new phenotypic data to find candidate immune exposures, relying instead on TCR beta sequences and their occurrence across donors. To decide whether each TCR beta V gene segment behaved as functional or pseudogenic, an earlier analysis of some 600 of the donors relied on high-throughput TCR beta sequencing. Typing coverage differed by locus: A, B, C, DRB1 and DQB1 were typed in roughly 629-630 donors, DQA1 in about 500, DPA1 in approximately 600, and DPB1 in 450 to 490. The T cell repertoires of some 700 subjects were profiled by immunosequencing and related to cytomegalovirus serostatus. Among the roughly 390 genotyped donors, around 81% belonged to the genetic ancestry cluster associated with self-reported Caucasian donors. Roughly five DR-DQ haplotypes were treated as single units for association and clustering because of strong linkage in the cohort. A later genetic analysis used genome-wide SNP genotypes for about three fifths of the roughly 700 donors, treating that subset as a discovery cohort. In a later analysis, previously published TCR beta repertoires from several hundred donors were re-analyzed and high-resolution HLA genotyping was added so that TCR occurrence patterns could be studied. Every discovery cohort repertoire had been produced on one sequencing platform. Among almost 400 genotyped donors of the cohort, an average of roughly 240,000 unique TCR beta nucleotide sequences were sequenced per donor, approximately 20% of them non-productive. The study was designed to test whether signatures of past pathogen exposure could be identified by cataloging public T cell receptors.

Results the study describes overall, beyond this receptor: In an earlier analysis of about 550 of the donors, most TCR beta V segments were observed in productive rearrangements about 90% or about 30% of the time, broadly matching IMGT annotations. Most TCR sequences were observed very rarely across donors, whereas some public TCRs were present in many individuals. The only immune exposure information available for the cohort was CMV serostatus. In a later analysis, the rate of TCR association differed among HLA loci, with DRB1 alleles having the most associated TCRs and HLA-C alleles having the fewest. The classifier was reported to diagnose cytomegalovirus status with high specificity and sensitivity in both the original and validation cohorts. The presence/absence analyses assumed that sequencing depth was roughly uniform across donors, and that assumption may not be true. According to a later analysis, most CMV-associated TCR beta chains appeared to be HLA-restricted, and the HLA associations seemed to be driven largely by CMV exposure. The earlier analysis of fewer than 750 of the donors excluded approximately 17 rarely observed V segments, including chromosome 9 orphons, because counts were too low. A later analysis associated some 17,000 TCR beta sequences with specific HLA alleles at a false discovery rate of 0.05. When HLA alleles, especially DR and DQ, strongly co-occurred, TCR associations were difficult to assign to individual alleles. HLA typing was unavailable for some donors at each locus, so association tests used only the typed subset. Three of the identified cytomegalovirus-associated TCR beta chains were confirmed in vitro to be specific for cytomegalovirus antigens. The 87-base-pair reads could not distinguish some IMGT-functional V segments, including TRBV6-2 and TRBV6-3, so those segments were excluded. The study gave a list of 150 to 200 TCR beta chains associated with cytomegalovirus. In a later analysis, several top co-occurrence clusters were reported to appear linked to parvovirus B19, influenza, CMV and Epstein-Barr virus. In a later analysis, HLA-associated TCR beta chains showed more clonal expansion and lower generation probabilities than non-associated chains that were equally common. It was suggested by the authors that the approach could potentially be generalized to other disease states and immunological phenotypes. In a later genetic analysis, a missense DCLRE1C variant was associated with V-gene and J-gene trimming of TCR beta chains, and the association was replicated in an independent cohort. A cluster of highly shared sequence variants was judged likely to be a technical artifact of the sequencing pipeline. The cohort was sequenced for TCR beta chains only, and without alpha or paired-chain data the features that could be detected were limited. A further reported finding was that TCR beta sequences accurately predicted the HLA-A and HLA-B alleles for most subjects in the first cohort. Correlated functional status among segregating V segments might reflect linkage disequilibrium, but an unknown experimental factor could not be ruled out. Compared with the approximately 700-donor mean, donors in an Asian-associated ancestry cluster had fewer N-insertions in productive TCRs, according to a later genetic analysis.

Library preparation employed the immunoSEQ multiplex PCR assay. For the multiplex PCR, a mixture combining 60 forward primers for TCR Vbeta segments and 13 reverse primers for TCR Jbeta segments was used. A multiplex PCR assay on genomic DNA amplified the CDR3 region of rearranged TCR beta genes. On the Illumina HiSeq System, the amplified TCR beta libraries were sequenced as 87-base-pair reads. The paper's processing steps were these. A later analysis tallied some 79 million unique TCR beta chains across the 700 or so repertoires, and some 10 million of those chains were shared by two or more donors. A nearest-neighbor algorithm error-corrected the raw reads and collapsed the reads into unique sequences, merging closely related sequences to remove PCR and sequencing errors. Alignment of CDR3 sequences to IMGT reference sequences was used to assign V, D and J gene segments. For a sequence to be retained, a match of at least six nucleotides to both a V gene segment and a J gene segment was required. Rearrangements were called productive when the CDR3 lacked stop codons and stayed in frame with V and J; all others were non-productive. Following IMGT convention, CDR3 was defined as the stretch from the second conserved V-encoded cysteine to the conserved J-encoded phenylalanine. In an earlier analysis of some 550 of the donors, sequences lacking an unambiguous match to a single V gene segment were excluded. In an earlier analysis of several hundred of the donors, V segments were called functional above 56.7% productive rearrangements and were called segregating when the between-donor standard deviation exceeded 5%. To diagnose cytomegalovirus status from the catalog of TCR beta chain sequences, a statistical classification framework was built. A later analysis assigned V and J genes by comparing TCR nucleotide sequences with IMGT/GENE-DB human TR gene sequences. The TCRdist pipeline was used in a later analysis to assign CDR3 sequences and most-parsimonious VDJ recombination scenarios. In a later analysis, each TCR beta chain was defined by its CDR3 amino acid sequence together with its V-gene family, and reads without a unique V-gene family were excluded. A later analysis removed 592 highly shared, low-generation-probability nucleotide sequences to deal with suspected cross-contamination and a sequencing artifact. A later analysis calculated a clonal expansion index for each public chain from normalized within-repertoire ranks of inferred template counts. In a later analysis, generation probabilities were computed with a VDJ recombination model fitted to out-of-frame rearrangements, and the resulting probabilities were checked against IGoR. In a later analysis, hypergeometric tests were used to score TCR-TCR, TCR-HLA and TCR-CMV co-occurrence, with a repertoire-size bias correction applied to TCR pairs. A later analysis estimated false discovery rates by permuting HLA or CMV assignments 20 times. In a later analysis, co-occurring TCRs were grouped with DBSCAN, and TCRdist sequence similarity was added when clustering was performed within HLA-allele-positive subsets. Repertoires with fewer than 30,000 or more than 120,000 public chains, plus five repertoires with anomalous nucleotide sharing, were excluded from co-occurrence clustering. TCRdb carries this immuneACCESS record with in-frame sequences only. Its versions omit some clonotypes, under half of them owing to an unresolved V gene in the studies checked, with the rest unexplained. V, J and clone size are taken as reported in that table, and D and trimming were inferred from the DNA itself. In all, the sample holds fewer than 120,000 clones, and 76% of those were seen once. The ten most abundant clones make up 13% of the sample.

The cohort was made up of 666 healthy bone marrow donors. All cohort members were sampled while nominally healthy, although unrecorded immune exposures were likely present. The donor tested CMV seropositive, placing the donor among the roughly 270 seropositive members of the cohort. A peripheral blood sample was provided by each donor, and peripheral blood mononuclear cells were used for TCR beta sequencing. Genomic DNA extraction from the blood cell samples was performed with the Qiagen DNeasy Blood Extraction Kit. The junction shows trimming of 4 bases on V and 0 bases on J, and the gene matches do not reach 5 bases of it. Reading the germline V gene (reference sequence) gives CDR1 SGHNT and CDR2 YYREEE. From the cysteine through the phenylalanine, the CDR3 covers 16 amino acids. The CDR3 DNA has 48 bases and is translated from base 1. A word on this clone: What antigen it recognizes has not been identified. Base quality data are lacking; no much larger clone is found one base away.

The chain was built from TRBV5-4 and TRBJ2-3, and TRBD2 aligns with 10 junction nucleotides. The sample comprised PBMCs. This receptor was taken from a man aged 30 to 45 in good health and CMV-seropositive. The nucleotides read TGTGCCAGCAGCCCCCGAGCGGGGGGGAGCACAGATACGCAGTATTTT. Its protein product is CASSPRAGGSTDTQYF.